The sequence of this TCR beta chain was determined in a study of cytomegalovirus exposure and HLA in healthy donors. Primers: 60 Vbeta forward and 13 Jbeta reverse. Method: immunoSEQ multiplex PCR; TCRdb's copy keeps in-frame clones and lacks some. Of about 110,000 clones listed, around 80% are singletons. With regard to this clone: The antigen remains undetermined.

This CDR3 has 17 amino acids. CDR1 and CDR2 (germline): GTSNPN, SVGIG (reference sequence). V shed 0 bases and J 2 bases; nucleotides not matched to a gene: 7. The study, taken as a whole, reports: Using the classifier, cytomegalovirus status was reportedly diagnosed with high specificity and sensitivity. Analyzed later, most CMV-associated TCR beta chains appeared HLA-restricted. The likely origin of a cluster of highly shared sequence variants was a sequencing artifact. TCR beta V segments were, for the most part, productive about 87% or about 30% of the time in an earlier analysis.

The chain couples TRBV30 to TRBJ1-6, with 7 bases identical to TRBD1. The sequencing sample was made of PBMCs. The TCR comes from a young man in good health and CMV-seropositive. Here the CDR3 reads CAWSVPDRDPYNSPLHF. The CDR3 DNA is TGTGCCTGGAGTGTCCCAGACAGGGACCCCTATAATTCACCCCTCCACTTT.